The 2 T cell receptor beta chains listed next were all sequenced from one sample in a study of somatic mutations in cytotoxic T cells in rheumatoid arthritis. Only in-frame clones appear in the TCRdb table, and some are missing; sequencing was by immunoSEQ multiplex PCR. The table lists some 14,000 clones, 55% to 85% of them singletons. Sequences were obtained from CD8+ T cells sorted from blood. The receptor source for this set is an adult with rheumatoid arthritis.

The gene calls are TRBV4-3 and TRBJ2-1, with D perhaps TRBD2 (5 bases). The V and J ends lost 0 bases and 10 bases respectively, with 10 bases between them. The CDR3 contains 13 residues. CDR1 is LGHNA, CDR2 YSLEER, per germline. CDR3: CASSQDRVAEQFF. Written as DNA, the CDR3 is TGCGCCAGCAGCCAAGATCGGGTAGCGGAGCAGTTCTTC.

This clone was seen a few times. The chain is built from TRBV4-3 and TRBJ1-2; D call uncertain. V gave up 0 bases and J gave up 4 bases, with 15 bases separating them. There are 16 residues in the CDR3. Germline V lookup: CDR1 LGHNA, CDR2 YSLEER. CDR3 sequence reads: CASSQDSGGFGYGYTF. The CDR3 nucleotides are TGCGCCAGCAGCCAAGATAGTGGAGGGTTTGGCTATGGCTACACCTTC.